The source of this T cell receptor (beta chain) is a study of vaccination and CD4 T cells after COVID-19. The treatment was: approximately 10-day PBMC culture with coronavirus spike peptide pools or control peptides (ViraFEST assay). V was trimmed by 1 base and J by 3 bases, leaving 12 bases between them. The CDR3 extends over 15 amino acids. Per the germline V gene, CDR1 is SGHTA and CDR2 is FQGNSA. With regard to this clonotype: Its specificity is not known.

Cultured CD4+ T-cell DNA underwent Oncomine TCR Beta short-read sequencing. In TCRdb, the PCR reads were re-called with MiXCR into one record per CDR3 protein. The sample includes 13,000 or so distinct CDR3 sequences, about two thirds of them seen just once. The chain carries TRBV7-2 and TRBJ1-1; D possibly corresponds to TRBD1 (6 bases). The specimen sequenced was CD4+ T cells from blood, cultured in vitro. The clonotype originates from a human donor who had recovered from COVID-19. The CDR3, as DNA: TGTGCCAGCAGCTTAGGTTTGAACAGGGACACTGAAGCTTTCTTT. Translation gives CASSLGLNRDTEAFF.